The source of this T cell receptor (beta chain) is a study of OX40 agonist ivuxolimab in advanced cancers. The CDR3 spans 14 residues. Germline V gives CDR1 MDHEN, CDR2 SYDVKM. V was pared by 6 bases and J by 2 bases, with 13 bases between. Method: immunoSEQ multiplex PCR; TCRdb's copy keeps in-frame clones and lacks some. The sample shows 40,000 to 45,000 clones, roughly 84% of them seen only once. Sequencing was performed on CD4+ or CD8+ T cells sorted from blood, taken in a trial of the OX40 agonist ivuxolimab. This chain connects TRBV28 to TRBJ1-1; the D is unclear. The TCR was taken from an adult with an advanced solid tumor such as melanoma, head and neck, liver or kidney cancer. The CDR3 loop is CASSFESVNTEAFF. CDR3 DNA: TGTGCCAGCAGCTTCGAGTCTGTTAACACTGAAGCTTTCTTT.